These T cell receptor beta chains were read from a single sample in a study of regulatory T cells in long-lasting Graves disease. From the multiplex PCR reads, TCRdb called clonotypes with MiXCR, one entry per CDR3 protein. The sample includes 450,000 to 600,000 distinct CDR3 sequences, roughly 16% seen only once; the top ten take 9.5% to 15%. The same sample was also used in a study of T cells in Graves' hyperthyroidism and ophthalmopathy.

The source material was peripheral blood mononuclear cells (PBMCs), sampled at new diagnosis, from a patient treated with antithyroid drugs. Source of these receptors: a middle-aged man with Graves disease. Both conserved end residues are part of each CDR3. Fields, in order: CDR3 protein, V gene.

CDR3: CASSPRGGYHEQYF
V: TRBV11-2

CDR3: CASSRDRGGNEQFF
V: TRBV28

CDR3: CASSLAGALADTQYF
V: TRBV6-1

CDR3: CSVVRGGVYEQYF
V: TRBV29-1

CDR3: CAWSMYLDRGTRIDTEAFF
V: TRBV30

CDR3: CSASGPGEQYF
V: TRBV20-1

CDR3: CASSALPDIMNTEAFF
V: TRBV4-1

CDR3: CASSLTGLGELFF
V: TRBV10-1

CDR3: CASSLGFNTGELFF
V: TRBV5-4

CDR3: CASSRTTGGLRREQFF
V: TRBV12-3/TRBV12-4

CDR3: CASRFSSGSYEQYF
V: TRBV19

CDR3: CAISGGQGRETQYF
V: TRBV10-3

CDR3: CAWSRSSGNTIYF
V: TRBV30

CDR3: CASSETGDLSPLHF
V: TRBV6-2/TRBV6-3

CDR3: CASTRHGTYNSPLHF
V: TRBV2

CDR3: CASSLVLGGAYEQYF
V: TRBV28

CDR3: CSAEPGQGRPDTQYF
V: TRBV20-1

CDR3: CASRTLQGMNTEAFF
V: TRBV11-2

CDR3: CASSSLRVYRGSVVNTEAFF
V: TRBV28

CDR3: CASSSPVGLSSYEQYF
V: TRBV28

CDR3: CASSPGGSNQPQHF
V: TRBV28

CDR3: CASSTTGFRGYTF
V: TRBV12-3/TRBV12-4

CDR3: CASGLVGTGSNEKLFF
V: TRBV12-5

CDR3: CSARDWTSADEQFF
V: TRBV20-1